This T cell receptor (beta chain) was recovered during a study of CD8 T cells in ankylosing spondylitis. Broader study findings: Reportedly, disease-linked clones are significantly enriched in ankylosing spondylitis patients' matched synovial fluid. Characteristic, it appeared, of ankylosing spondylitis blood was a TCR beta motif of eight or nine highly homologous variants. Reports of some motif variants in reactive arthritis synovial fluid and blood predate this one.

The ends lost 6 bases at V and 3 bases at J; junction bases unmatched: 5. This CDR3 comprises 13 residues. Germline lookup yields CDR1 SQVTM and CDR2 ANQGSEA. The TCR beta libraries were generated through quantitative 5'-RACE incorporating molecular barcodes. TCRdb analysed the 5' RACE reads with MiXCR anew, one entry per CDR3 protein. The table records under 150,000 distinct CDR3 sequences, approximately 13% of them present only once. This clonotype was seen ten or more times. Its antigen is not identified. The genes are TRBV29-1 and TRBJ1-5, with 7 bases lining up with TRBD1. Specimen: blood, either unsorted or a sorted T cell fraction (not recorded which). The source of this sequence is a female donor with ankylosing spondylitis or in good health (not recorded which). The CDR3 here is CSVTDRDNQPQHF. The CDR3 region has the DNA TGCAGCGTCACCGACAGGGACAATCAGCCCCAGCATTTT.